These T cell receptor beta chains were read from a single sample in a study of cytomegalovirus exposure and HLA in healthy donors. Clones were sequenced by immunoSEQ multiplex PCR, and TCRdb holds only the in-frame ones, with some missing. The sample lists approximately 170,000 clones; about three quarters were seen once. Input material: PBMCs. The receptors derive from a female donor in good health and CMV-seronegative. CDR3s leave out the opening cysteine and the closing phenylalanine or tryptophan. Fields, in order: J gene, D gene, V gene, CDR3 protein. D genes are given only for firm matches.

J: TRBJ2-1; D: NA; V: TRBV18; CDR3: ASSYGGEQF
J: TRBJ2-1; D: TRBD2; V: TRBV6-6; CDR3: AGRGGSGSYNEQF
J: TRBJ2-1; D: TRBD2; V: TRBV6-1; CDR3: ASSGRTPIYRGSSYNEQF
J: TRBJ2-3; D: TRBD2; V: TRBV30; CDR3: AWSTLAVFTDTQY
J: TRBJ2-1; D: TRBD2; V: TRBV5-8; CDR3: ASSLEQTSGGRNNEQF
J: TRBJ1-5; D: NA; V: TRBV19; CDR3: ASSIGRTSNQPQH
J: TRBJ2-3; D: TRBD2; V: TRBV6-5; CDR3: ASRSAGLSTDTQY
J: TRBJ2-3; D: NA; V: TRBV28; CDR3: ASSPDRNTDTQY
J: TRBJ1-1; D: NA; V: TRBV28; CDR3: ASSSQGNTEAF
J: TRBJ2-3; D: TRBD2; V: TRBV19; CDR3: ASSTTGGTTDTQY
J: TRBJ2-1; D: TRBD2; V: TRBV7-2; CDR3: ASSSSGGPYNEQF
J: TRBJ1-1; D: NA; V: TRBV19; CDR3: ASSISRPRGEAF
J: TRBJ2-7; D: TRBD1; V: TRBV6-5; CDR3: ASSRDRGSDEQY
J: TRBJ1-1; D: TRBD1; V: TRBV11-3; CDR3: ASSSGQGAVF
J: TRBJ2-1; D: NA; V: TRBV5-1; CDR3: ASSLGDSYNEQF
J: TRBJ2-4; D: NA; V: TRBV4-3; CDR3: ASSQGELDIQY
J: TRBJ1-1; D: NA; V: TRBV19; CDR3: ASRGGVNTEAF
J: TRBJ1-1; D: NA; V: TRBV9; CDR3: ASSWGVNTEAF
J: TRBJ2-2; D: NA; V: TRBV27; CDR3: ASATRGLRGELF
J: TRBJ2-6; D: NA; V: TRBV6-6; CDR3: ASRRGSGTGANVLT
J: TRBJ2-1; D: NA; V: TRBV30; CDR3: AWSTGTSSNEQF
J: TRBJ2-5; D: NA; V: TRBV10-3; CDR3: AISGITGETQY
J: TRBJ2-1; D: NA; V: TRBV7-2; CDR3: ASSYQGSLIYNEQF
J: TRBJ2-7; D: NA; V: TRBV7-7; CDR3: ASSLMGGTTYEQY
J: NA; D: TRBD1; V: TRBV28; CDR3: ASSSPDRAGTYEQY
J: TRBJ2-5; D: NA; V: TRBV15; CDR3: ATSNPLRDFRETQY
J: TRBJ2-1; D: TRBD1; V: TRBV5-1; CDR3: ASSLPTGASGDEQF
J: TRBJ2-2; D: NA; V: TRBV5-1; CDR3: ASSLGAGRNTGELF
J: TRBJ2-1; D: NA; V: TRBV10-3; CDR3: AISVTDNEQF
J: TRBJ1-4; D: NA; V: TRBV5-1; CDR3: ASSPPSTGTAEKLF
J: TRBJ1-1; D: NA; V: TRBV7-9; CDR3: ASSSRGTEAF
J: TRBJ1-2; D: TRBD1; V: TRBV4-3; CDR3: ASSQDHRGGDYGYT
J: TRBJ2-7; D: NA; V: TRBV7-3; CDR3: ASSLTSQGTYEQY
J: TRBJ1-3; D: TRBD1; V: TRBV2; CDR3: ASTATKDRVANTIY
J: TRBJ2-5; D: TRBD1; V: TRBV7-9; CDR3: SSSSLTTDRGLETQY
J: TRBJ2-1; D: TRBD2; V: TRBV27; CDR3: ASSFGWEGHNEQF
J: TRBJ2-5; D: NA; V: TRBV25-1; CDR3: ASSDTPGETQY
J: TRBJ2-1; D: TRBD2; V: TRBV9; CDR3: ASSAGTRGYNEQF
J: TRBJ2-7; D: NA; V: TRBV7-9; CDR3: ASSLILGSSAQY
J: TRBJ2-7; D: TRBD1; V: TRBV5-4; CDR3: ASSLGQGLSPYEQY
J: TRBJ2-1; D: NA; V: TRBV21-1; CDR3: ASSELAGGTYNEQF
J: TRBJ2-2; D: NA; V: TRBV2; CDR3: ASSGQFGTGELF
J: TRBJ1-3; D: NA; V: TRBV19; CDR3: ASRAGFGNTIY
J: TRBJ2-7; D: TRBD1; V: TRBV18; CDR3: ASSVGDRAYEQY
J: TRBJ1-2; D: NA; V: TRBV14; CDR3: ASSLRTGIGGYT
J: TRBJ1-1; D: NA; V: TRBV7-3; CDR3: ASSTDSSQGTEAF
J: TRBJ1-2; D: NA; V: TRBV29-1; CDR3: SVEVGRRGRDGYT
J: TRBJ1-4; D: NA; V: TRBV7-2; CDR3: ASSRGNPATNEKLF
J: TRBJ2-1; D: TRBD2; V: TRBV7-2; CDR3: ASSIHSGLADHNEQF
J: TRBJ1-6; D: TRBD1; V: TRBV9; CDR3: ASSAGGQGGSPLH
J: TRBJ2-5; D: NA; V: TRBV30; CDR3: AWSVGGETQY
J: TRBJ1-2; D: TRBD1; V: TRBV7-2; CDR3: ASSPFVAGGTGGYT
J: TRBJ2-2; D: TRBD1; V: TRBV5-4; CDR3: ASSSPTGGRNTGELF
J: TRBJ2-1; D: NA; V: TRBV4-3; CDR3: ASSQGVRGAGNEQF
J: TRBJ2-5; D: NA; V: TRBV15; CDR3: ATSRDYRETQY
J: TRBJ1-1; D: TRBD1; V: TRBV7-9; CDR3: ASSLSDRRNTEAF
J: TRBJ1-4; D: NA; V: TRBV5-4; CDR3: ASSQDPRGNEKLF